This T cell receptor (beta chain) was recorded in a study of shared clonotypes between healthy human individuals. Study context: Every donor yielded three CD4 naive, three CD4 memory, two CD8 naive and one CD8 memory plate. Regarding the study as a whole: The naive CD4 repertoires of several donors were compared, and approximately 5% of clonotypes were shared. It was the non-shared clonotypes that had lower generation probabilities than clonotypes shared by all four donors.

The CDR3 has 10 amino acids. Germline-derived CDR1 and CDR2 are SEHNR and FQNEAQ (reference sequence). This clone has just a few counts. Its matching antigen is unknown. At a deep level, the assay was run. Sequencing used immunoSEQ multiplex PCR; TCRdb keeps in-frame clones, though not all of them. The table lists roughly 2 million clones, about 95% of them singletons, with 0.85% to 1.2% in the top ten. CD45RO negativity and positive selection for CCR7 defined naive CD8 cells, a population that excluded terminally differentiated effector memory CD45RA+ cells. The receptor was derived from a young man in good health. The sequenced sample consisted of naive CD8+ T cells sorted from blood. The gene calls are TRBV7-9 and TRBJ1-1, with D possibly matching TRBD1 (6 bases). CDR3 bases: TGTGCTATAGGGGGCACTGAAGCTTTCTTT. Translation gives CAIGGTEAFF. The full variable domain, with the rest looked up from reference TRBV7-9 and TRBJ1-1, is DTGVSQNPRHKITKRGQNVTFRCDPISEHNRLYWYRQTLGQGPEFLTYFQNEAQLEKSRLLSDRFSAERPKGSFSTLEIQRTEQGDSAMYLCAIGGTEAFFGQGTRLTVV.